The T cell receptor (beta chain) under discussion was sequenced for a study of blood T cells in healthy people across ages. This clonotype was recorded a few times. Its antigen is undetermined. General study points: Among long-lived donors, naive CD4+ cells were more numerous and diversity higher than in aged donors.

Germline CDR1 MNHEY, CDR2 SVGAGI. The V gene lost 0 bases and the J gene lost 1 base, with 16 bases spanning the gap. The CDR3 totals 17 residues. Every participating donor contributed roughly 10 milliliters of peripheral blood through a draw. PCR was performed a second time for roughly 7 to 11 cycles using a sample-barcoded 5' primer and a J-beta primer mix. Tags on each cDNA molecule came from a template-switch adaptor with 12 random nucleotides. CDR3-containing paired-end reads numbered at least 2.5 million in each sample. TCRdb used MiXCR to reprocess the 5' RACE reads, holding one entry per CDR3 protein. The table has 1.5 million to 2 million distinct CDR3 sequences, about two fifths seen once; the top ten hold more than 20%.

The receptor was isolated from a human donor in good health. Source material: blood. The chain links TRBV6-5 to TRBJ2-7, with D tentatively TRBD2 (7 bases). The CDR3 nucleotides read TGTGCCAGCAGTTACTCGAGGTCCCGGGGGGCGTCCTACGAGCAGTACTTC. Amino acids: CASSYSRSRGASYEQYF.